This paragraph covers one TCR beta chain sequence. Its antigen is currently unknown. The data originate from a study of ipilimumab plus nivolumab after autologous stem cell transplantation. Overall study: Median doses per patient: a few ipilimumab, about 8 nivolumab. DLBCL patients had primary refractory or relapsed disease.

The assay was immunoSEQ multiplex PCR, and TCRdb's table has in-frame clones only and misses some. The data show some 9,800 clones, with around 84% seen just once and approximately 8.2% held by the top ten. Germline V gene data show CDR1 as MNHNY and CDR2 as SVGAGI (reference sequence). This CDR3 is built from 16 residues. The V end was cut by 0 bases, the J end by 2 bases, with 8 bases between. Study observations and caveats: Per the authors, repertoire, Treg and microbiota data justify further study.

Checkpoint therapy with ipilimumab 1 mg/kg began 14 to 28 days after transplant. The chain recombines TRBV6-6 with TRBJ1-6; the D is unclear. This receptor was taken from a male donor with diffuse large B-cell lymphoma. This material consisted of PBMCs, taken in a trial of ipilimumab plus nivolumab as post-transplant consolidation. The CDR3 reads CASSYSYPTYNSPLHF. The CDR3, as DNA: TGTGCCAGCAGTTACTCTTATCCCACCTATAATTCACCCCTCCACTTT.